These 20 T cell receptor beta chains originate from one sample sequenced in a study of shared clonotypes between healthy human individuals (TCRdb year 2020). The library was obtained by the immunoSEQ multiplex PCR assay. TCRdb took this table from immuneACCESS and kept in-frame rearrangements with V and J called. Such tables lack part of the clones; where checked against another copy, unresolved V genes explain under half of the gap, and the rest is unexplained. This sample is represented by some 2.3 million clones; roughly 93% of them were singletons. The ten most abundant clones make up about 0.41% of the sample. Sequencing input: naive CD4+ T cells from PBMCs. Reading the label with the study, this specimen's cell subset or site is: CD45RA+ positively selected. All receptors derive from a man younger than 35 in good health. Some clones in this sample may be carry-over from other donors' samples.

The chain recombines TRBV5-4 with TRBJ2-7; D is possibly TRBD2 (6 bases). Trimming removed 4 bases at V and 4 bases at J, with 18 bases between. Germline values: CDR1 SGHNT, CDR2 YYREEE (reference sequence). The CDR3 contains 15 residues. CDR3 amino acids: CASSPRRAGPYEQYF. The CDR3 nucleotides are TGTGCCAGCAGCCCCCGTCGAGCGGGCCCTTACGAGCAGTACTTC.

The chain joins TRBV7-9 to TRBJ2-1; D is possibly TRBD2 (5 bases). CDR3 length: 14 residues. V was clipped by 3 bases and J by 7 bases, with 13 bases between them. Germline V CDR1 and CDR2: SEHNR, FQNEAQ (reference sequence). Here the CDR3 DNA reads TGTGCCAGCAGCTTTTCACATCGAGGGAATGAGCAGTTCTTC. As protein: CASSFSHRGNEQFF.

The CDR3 DNA is TGTGCCAGCAGAACTAGCGGGAGGGGCGAGCAGTACTTC. This codes for CASRTSGRGEQYF. V gene TRBV28 combines with J gene TRBJ2-7, with 13 bases matching TRBD2. J gave up 6 bases and V 6 bases, and 2 bases lay outside the gene matches. This CDR3 is 13 amino acids long. Looked up from germline, CDR1 is MDHEN and CDR2 is SYDVKM.

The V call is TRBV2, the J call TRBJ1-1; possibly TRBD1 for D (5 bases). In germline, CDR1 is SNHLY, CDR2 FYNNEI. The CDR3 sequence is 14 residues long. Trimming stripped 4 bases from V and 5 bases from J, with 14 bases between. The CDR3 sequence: CASSVSGLRTEAFF. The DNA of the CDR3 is TGTGCCAGCAGTGTATCAGGGCTTAGGACTGAAGCTTTCTTT.

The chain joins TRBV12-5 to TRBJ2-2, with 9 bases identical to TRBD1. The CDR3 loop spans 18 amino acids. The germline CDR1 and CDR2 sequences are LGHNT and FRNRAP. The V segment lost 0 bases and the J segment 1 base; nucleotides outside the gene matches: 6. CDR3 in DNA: TGTGCTAGTGGTTTGGTAAATACGGGACAGGGGAACACCGGGGAGCTGTTTTTT. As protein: CASGLVNTGQGNTGELFF. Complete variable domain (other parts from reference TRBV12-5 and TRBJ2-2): DARVTQTPRHKVTEMGQEVTMRCQPILGHNTVFWYRQTMMQGLELLAYFRNRAPLDDSGMPKDRFSAEMPDATLATLKIQPSEPRDSAVYFCASGLVNTGQGNTGELFFGEGSRLTVL.

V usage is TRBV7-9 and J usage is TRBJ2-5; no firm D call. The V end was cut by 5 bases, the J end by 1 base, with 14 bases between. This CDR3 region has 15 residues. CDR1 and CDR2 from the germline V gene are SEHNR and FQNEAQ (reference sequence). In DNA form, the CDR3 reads TGTGCCAGCAGCCGTGGCAACATAGTCCAAGAGACCCAGTACTTC. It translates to CASSRGNIVQETQYF.

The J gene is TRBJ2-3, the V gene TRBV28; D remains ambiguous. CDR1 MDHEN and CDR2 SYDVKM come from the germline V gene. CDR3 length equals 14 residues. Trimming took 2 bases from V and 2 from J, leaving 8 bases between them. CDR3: CASSLLSLTDTQYF. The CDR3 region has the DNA TGTGCCAGCAGTTTACTGTCCCTCACAGATACGCAGTATTTT.

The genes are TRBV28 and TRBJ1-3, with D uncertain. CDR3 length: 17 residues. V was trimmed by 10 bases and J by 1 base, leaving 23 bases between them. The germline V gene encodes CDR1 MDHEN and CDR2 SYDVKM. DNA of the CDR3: TGTGCCACCCGCCCCTATTGGGCCGAGACATCTGGAAACACCATATATTTT. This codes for CATRPYWAETSGNTIYF.

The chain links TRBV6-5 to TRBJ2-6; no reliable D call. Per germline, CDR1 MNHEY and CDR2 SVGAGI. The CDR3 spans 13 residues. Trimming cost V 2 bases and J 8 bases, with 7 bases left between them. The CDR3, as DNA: TGTGCCAGCAGTTACCGCCTTTCCAACGTCCTGACTTTC. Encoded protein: CASSYRLSNVLTF.

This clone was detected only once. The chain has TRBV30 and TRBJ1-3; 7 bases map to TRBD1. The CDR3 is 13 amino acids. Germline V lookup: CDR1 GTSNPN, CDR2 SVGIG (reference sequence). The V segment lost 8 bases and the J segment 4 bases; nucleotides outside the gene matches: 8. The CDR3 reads CAGRQGEGNTIYF. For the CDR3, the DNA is TGTGCCGGCCGACAGGGAGAGGGAAACACCATATATTTT.

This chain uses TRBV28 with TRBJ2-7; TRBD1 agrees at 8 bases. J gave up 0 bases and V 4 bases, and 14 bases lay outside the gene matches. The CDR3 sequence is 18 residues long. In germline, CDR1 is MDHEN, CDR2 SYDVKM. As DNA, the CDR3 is TGTGCCAGCAGTTCTGGACAGGGCGCGATCATTAACTCCTACGAGCAGTACTTC. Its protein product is CASSSGQGAIINSYEQYF.

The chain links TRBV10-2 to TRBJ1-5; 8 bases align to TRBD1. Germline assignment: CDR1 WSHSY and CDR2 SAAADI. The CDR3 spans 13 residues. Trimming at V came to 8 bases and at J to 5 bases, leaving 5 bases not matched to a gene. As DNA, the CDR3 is TGCGCCAGCGTCGACAGGGGACATCAGCCCCAGCATTTT. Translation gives CASVDRGHQPQHF.

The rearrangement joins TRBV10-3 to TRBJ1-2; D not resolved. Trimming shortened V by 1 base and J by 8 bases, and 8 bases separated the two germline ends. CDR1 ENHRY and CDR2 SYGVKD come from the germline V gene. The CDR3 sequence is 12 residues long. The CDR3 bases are TGTGCCATCAGTGAGTTCAGGAGCGGCTACACCTTC. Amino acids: CAISEFRSGYTF.

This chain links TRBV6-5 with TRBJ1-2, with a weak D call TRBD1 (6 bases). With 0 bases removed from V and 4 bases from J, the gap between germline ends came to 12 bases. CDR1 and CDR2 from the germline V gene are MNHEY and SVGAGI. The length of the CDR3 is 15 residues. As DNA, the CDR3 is TGTGCCAGCAGTTACTCGGTTCAGGGGCCCTATGGCTACACCTTC. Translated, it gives CASSYSVQGPYGYTF.

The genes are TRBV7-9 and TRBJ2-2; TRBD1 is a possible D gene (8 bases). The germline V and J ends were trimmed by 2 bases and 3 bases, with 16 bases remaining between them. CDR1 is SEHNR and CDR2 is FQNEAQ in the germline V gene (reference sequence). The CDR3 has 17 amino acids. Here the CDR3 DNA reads TGTGCCAGCAGCTTATGGACAGGGAGGGTCGACACCGGGGAGCTGTTTTTT. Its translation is CASSLWTGRVDTGELFF.

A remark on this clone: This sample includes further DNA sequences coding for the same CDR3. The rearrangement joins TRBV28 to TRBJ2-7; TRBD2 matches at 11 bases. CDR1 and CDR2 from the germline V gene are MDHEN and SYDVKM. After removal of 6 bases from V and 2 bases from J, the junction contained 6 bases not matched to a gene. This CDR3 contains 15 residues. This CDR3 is CASSPGTSGPYEQYF. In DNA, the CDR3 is TGTGCCAGCAGCCCCGGGACTAGCGGACCCTACGAGCAGTACTTC.

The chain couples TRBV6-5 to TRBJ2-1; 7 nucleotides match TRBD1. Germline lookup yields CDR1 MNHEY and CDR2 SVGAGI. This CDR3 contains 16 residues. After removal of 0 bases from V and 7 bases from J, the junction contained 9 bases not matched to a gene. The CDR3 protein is CASSYSRAGGKNEQFF. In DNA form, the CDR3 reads TGTGCCAGCAGTTACTCGAGGGCAGGGGGAAAGAATGAGCAGTTCTTC.

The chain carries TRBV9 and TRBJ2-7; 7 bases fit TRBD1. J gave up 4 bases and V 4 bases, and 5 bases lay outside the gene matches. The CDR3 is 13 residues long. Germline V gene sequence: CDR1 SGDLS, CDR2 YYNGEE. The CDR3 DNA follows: TGTGCCAGCAGCCCGACAGGGCTATACGAGCAGTACTTC. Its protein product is CASSPTGLYEQYF.

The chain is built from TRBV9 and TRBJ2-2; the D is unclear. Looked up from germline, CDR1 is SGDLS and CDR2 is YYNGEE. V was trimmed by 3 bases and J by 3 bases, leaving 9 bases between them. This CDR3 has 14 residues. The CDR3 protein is CASSANGDTGELFF. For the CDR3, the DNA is TGTGCCAGCAGCGCAAATGGGGACACCGGGGAGCTGTTTTTT.

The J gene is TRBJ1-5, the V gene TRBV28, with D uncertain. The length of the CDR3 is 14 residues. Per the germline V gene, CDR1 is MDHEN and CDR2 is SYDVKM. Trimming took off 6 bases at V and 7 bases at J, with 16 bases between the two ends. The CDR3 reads CASRQPGGGQPQHF. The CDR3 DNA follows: TGTGCCAGCAGGCAGCCAGGAGGAGGCCAGCCCCAGCATTTT.